The 30 T cell receptor beta chains given below trace back to one sample, sequenced in a study of T cells in Graves' hyperthyroidism and ophthalmopathy. Regions amplified from RNA transcripts were the TCR beta CDR3 regions. Carried out on the TCR CDR3, a first-round RT-PCR used the HTBI primer set. MiXCR, run by TCRdb on the multiplex PCR reads, gives a single entry per CDR3 protein. The table records about 380,000 distinct CDR3 sequences, approximately 15% of them present only once. The sequenced sample was blood. The origin of the receptors is a woman aged 60-75 years with Graves' hyperthyroidism.

This clonotype was recorded at least ten times. The gene calls are TRBV2 and TRBJ2-1, with D perhaps TRBD2 (5 bases). CDR3 length: 18 residues. Germline V gives CDR1 SNHLY, CDR2 FYNNEI. V was cut by 2 bases and J by 2 bases, with 19 bases left in between. The CDR3 bases are TGTGCCAGCAGTGAATCTTCGGGGTGGACGGGGACCTACAATGAGCAGTTCTTC. Its translation is CASSESSGWTGTYNEQFF.

This clonotype came up many times. For the CDR3, the DNA is TGCAGTGCTAGAACGGAGGTAGGGGCTTTCTTT. Translation: CSARTEVGAFF. The chain employs TRBV20-1 and TRBJ1-1; D remains unclear. The CDR3 runs to 11 residues. Germline CDR1 and CDR2: DFQATT and SNEGSKA (reference sequence). Trimming took off 2 bases at V and 11 bases at J, with 12 bases between the two ends.

This clonotype was found many times. The chain uses TRBV5-1 and TRBJ1-1, with D hard to call. V was clipped by 4 bases and J by 1 base, with 11 bases between them. This CDR3 spans 14 amino acids. The germline V gene has CDR1 SGHRS and CDR2 YFSETQ. The CDR3 coding sequence is TGCGCCAGCAGCCTCCGGCTTGGGAACACTGAAGCTTTCTTT. Translated: CASSLRLGNTEAFF.

Ten or more counts support this clonotype. The chain couples TRBV20-1 to TRBJ2-7; D is undetermined. CDR3 length equals 13 residues. V was pared by 8 bases and J by 2 bases, with 16 bases between. Germline CDR1 DFQATT, CDR2 SNEGSKA (reference sequence). CDR3 sequence: CSCRHTTTYEQYF. The DNA for the CDR3 is TGCAGTTGTCGGCACACTACCACCTACGAGCAGTACTTC.

This clonotype was seen a handful of times. The chain employs TRBV5-6 and TRBJ2-7; TRBD1 agrees at 9 bases. CDR3 length: 15 amino acids. V lost 2 bases, J lost 4 bases, and 7 bases stayed unmatched. The germline CDR1 and CDR2 sequences are SGHDT and YYEEEE. CDR3 sequence reads: CASSFYDRGGYEQYF. CDR3 bases: TGTGCCAGCAGCTTCTACGACAGGGGGGGGTACGAGCAGTACTTC.

Regarding this clonotype: A much larger clone sits a single nucleotide away, making a read error possible. The CDR3 end shows no conserved phenylalanine or tryptophan, and so a read error is likely. The chain couples TRBV5-1 to TRBJ1-2, with TRBD1 matching over 10 bases. CDR1 is SGHRS, CDR2 YFSETQ, per germline. The CDR3 covers 13 residues. V lost 4 bases to trimming and J lost 8 bases; unmatched junction nucleotides: 5. The DNA for the CDR3 is TGCGCCAGCAGCGAGGGACAGGGGAAGGGCTACACCTCC. Protein sequence: CASSEGQGKGYTS.

This clonotype was counted many times. The chain has TRBV29-1 and TRBJ2-7; the match to TRBD2 covers 9 bases. J gave up 2 bases and V 1 base, and 3 bases lay outside the gene matches. Germline CDR1 SQVTM, CDR2 ANQGSEA. The CDR3 has 14 residues. The chain's CDR3 is CSVEVLAGTYEQYF. The CDR3 nucleotides read TGCAGCGTTGAAGTACTAGCGGGCACCTACGAGCAGTACTTC.

The rearrangement joins TRBV10-3 to TRBJ2-2; a possible D gene is TRBD1 (6 bases). The V end lost 11 bases, the J end lost 3 bases, and 25 bases lay between the germline ends. Germline V gives CDR1 ENHRY, CDR2 SYGVKD. The CDR3 length is 17 residues. CDR3 sequence (DNA): TGTGCCCGCGAGGGAAGGGTGACAGGACGGGACACCGGGGAGCTGTTTTTT. Translated, it gives CAREGRVTGRDTGELFF.

The chain uses TRBV29-1 and TRBJ2-1; 10 bases line up with TRBD2. Germline loops: CDR1 SQVTM, CDR2 ANQGSEA. The CDR3 loop spans 14 amino acids. V shed 6 bases and J 6 bases; nucleotides not matched to a gene: 8. In nucleotides, the CDR3 is TGCAGCGTGGCGGCTAGCGGGAGTCCCAATGAGCAGTTCTTC. This gives the protein CSVAASGSPNEQFF.

This clonotype showed up many times. The rearrangement links TRBV7-9 to TRBJ2-3; D gene ambiguous. Trimming took 4 bases from V and 4 from J, leaving 12 bases between them. This CDR3 spans 14 amino acids. The germline CDR1 and CDR2 sequences are SEHNR and FQNEAQ (reference sequence). The DNA for the CDR3 is TGTGCCAGCAGCTCTTCGCCCCCCGCAGATACGCAGTATTTT. Its translation is CASSSSPPADTQYF. Full variable domain (missing parts from reference TRBV7-9 and TRBJ2-3): DTGVSQNPRHKITKRGQNVTFRCDPISEHNRLYWYRQTLGQGPEFLTYFQNEAQLEKSRLLSDRFSAERPKGSFSTLEIQRTEQGDSAMYLCASSSSPPADTQYFGPGTRLTVL.

This clonotype occurred many times. The chain has TRBV4-2 and TRBJ1-1, with D perhaps matching TRBD1 (5 bases). The CDR3 is made up of 12 amino acids. Trimming cost V 1 base and J 8 bases, with 8 bases left between them. CDR1 and CDR2 from the germline V gene are LGHNA and YNFKEQ. The CDR3 loop is CASSQARVEAFF. For the CDR3, the DNA is TGTGCCAGCAGCCAAGCCAGGGTAGAAGCTTTCTTT.

This clonotype occurred many times. The chain has TRBV6-1 and TRBJ1-1; no clear D. V gave up 0 bases and J gave up 10 bases, with 12 bases separating them. The CDR3 sequence is 13 residues long. Germline CDR1 reads MNHNS; CDR2 reads SASEGT. Here the CDR3 reads CASSEAQPQAAFF. CDR3 nucleotide sequence: TGTGCCAGCAGTGAAGCGCAACCCCAGGCAGCTTTCTTT.

This clonotype occurred many times. This chain connects TRBV20-1 to TRBJ1-1, with D possibly being TRBD1 (6 bases). This CDR3 comprises 15 residues. V lost 2 bases and J lost 0, with 13 bases in between. Germline V gives CDR1 DFQATT, CDR2 SNEGSKA (reference sequence). The chain's CDR3 is CSARSTGSMNTEAFF. The CDR3 DNA reads as TGCAGTGCTAGATCGACAGGCTCCATGAACACTGAAGCTTTCTTT.

The sample holds many counts of this clonotype. The chain combines TRBV5-1 with TRBJ2-3; D is ambiguous. Deletions cut 0 bases from V and 5 bases from J, with 7 bases between. CDR1 SGHRS and CDR2 YFSETQ come from the germline V gene. CDR3 length equals 13 residues. DNA of the CDR3: TGCGCCAGCAGCTTGGCGAATAGAGATACGCAGTATTTT. Translated: CASSLANRDTQYF.

The table lists this clonotype with many counts. The J gene is TRBJ2-6, the V gene TRBV5-1; D is ambiguous. Germline CDR1 is SGHRS and CDR2 is YFSETQ. V was cut by 5 bases and J by 2 bases, with 5 bases left in between. This CDR3 is 13 amino acids long. The CDR3, as DNA: TGCGCCAGCAGACCCCCTGGGGCCAACGTCCTGACTTTC. As protein: CASRPPGANVLTF.

This clonotype appeared many times. The chain carries TRBV12-3 or TRBV12-4 and TRBJ2-7; 10 bases map to TRBD2. J was trimmed by 6 bases and V by 6 bases; bases with no gene match: 17. This CDR3 region has 17 residues. CDR3 in amino acids: CASSQTYFSGRLGEQYF. As DNA, the CDR3 is TGTGCCAGCAGCCAGACCTACTTTAGCGGGAGGCTGGGCGAGCAGTACTTC.

The sample holds a few counts of this clonotype. V is TRBV7-3 and J is TRBJ2-6; no clear D. CDR3 size: 14 residues. Deletions cut 2 bases from V and 2 bases from J, with 4 bases between. CDR1 and CDR2 (germline): SGHTA, FQGTGA. In DNA, the CDR3 is TGTGCCAGCAGCTTACTTCCTGGGGCCAACGTCCTGACTTTC. Translated, it gives CASSLLPGANVLTF. Variable domain in full (rest from reference TRBV7-3 and TRBJ2-6): GAGVSQTPSNKVTEKGKYVELRCDPISGHTALYWYRQSLGQGPEFLIYFQGTGAADDSGLPNDRFFAVRPEGSVSTLKIQRTERGDSAVYLCASSLLPGANVLTFGAGSRLTVL.

The chain recombines TRBV12-5 with TRBJ2-3; TRBD2 matches at 9 bases. V shed 4 bases, J shed 2 bases, and the junction held 7 bases outside the gene matches. Germline V CDR1 and CDR2: LGHNT, FRNRAP. This CDR3 contains 16 residues. Here the CDR3 reads CASGSLAGEVTDTQYF. The CDR3 DNA sequence: TGTGCTAGTGGTTCCTTAGCGGGAGAAGTCACAGATACGCAGTATTTT.

This clonotype came up a few times. This sequence joins TRBV4-2 and TRBJ1-4; possibly TRBD1 for D (6 bases). Per the germline V gene, CDR1 is LGHNA and CDR2 is YNFKEQ. Trimming took off 4 bases at V and 7 bases at J, with 16 bases between the two ends. CDR3 length: 15 residues. The CDR3 DNA sequence: TGTGCCAGCAGCCCTGGGACAATAATTCGTGAAAAACTGTTTTTT. It is translated as CASSPGTIIREKLFF.

The sample holds one count of this clonotype. This clone may be a read error of a much larger clone one base away. The V gene is TRBV19, the J gene TRBJ1-1; no reliable D call. The CDR3 contains 13 residues. Germline CDR1 LNHDA, CDR2 SQIVND (reference sequence). The CDR3 bases are TGTGCCAGTCTATACAGACCGAACACTGAAGCTTCCTTT. Translated, it gives CASLYRPNTEASF. Combining the CDR3 with reference TRBV19 and TRBJ1-1 gives the whole variable domain DGGITQSPKYLFRKEGQNVTLSCEQNLNHDAMYWYRQDPGQGLRLIYYSQIVNDFQKGDIAEGYSVSREKKESFPLTVTSAQKNPTAFYLCASLYRPNTEASFGQGTRLTVV.

This clonotype was observed a handful of times. V gene TRBV6-5 combines with J gene TRBJ1-6; D is unresolved. V gave up 2 bases and J gave up 4 bases, with 6 bases separating them. The CDR3 totals 14 residues. Per the germline V gene, CDR1 is MNHEY and CDR2 is SVGAGI. CDR3 residues: CASSYGSYNSPLHF. CDR3 nucleotide sequence: TGTGCCAGCAGTTACGGCAGTTATAATTCACCCCTCCACTTT.

This clonotype was seen many times. The V gene is TRBV6-1, the J gene TRBJ2-3; 8 positions agree with TRBD1. Trimming took 7 bases from V and 0 from J; bases not matched to a gene: 3. This CDR3 comprises 14 residues. Germline V CDR1 and CDR2: MNHNS, SASEGT. CDR3 DNA: TGTGCCAGCAACCGACAGGGGAGCACAGATACGCAGTATTTT. Translation gives CASNRQGSTDTQYF.

This clonotype has at least ten counts. The chain carries TRBV9 and TRBJ1-6; D not certain. Trimming cost V 4 bases and J 10 bases, with 12 bases left between them. Germline assignment: CDR1 SGDLS and CDR2 YYNGEE. The CDR3 has 13 residues. In nucleotides, the CDR3 is TGTGCCAGCAGCCCCATGGTGGGGTCACCCCTCCACTTT. It translates to CASSPMVGSPLHF.

This clonotype was detected many times. The chain couples TRBV28 to TRBJ2-3; perhaps TRBD2 as D (5 bases). The CDR3 totals 15 residues. Germline assignment: CDR1 MDHEN and CDR2 SYDVKM. V lost 2 bases to trimming and J lost 3 bases, with 12 bases between them. This CDR3 reads CASSLGFGETDTQYF. DNA for the CDR3: TGTGCCAGCAGTTTAGGCTTCGGGGAAACAGATACGCAGTATTTT. The full variable domain, its missing parts supplied by reference TRBV28 and TRBJ2-3, is DVKVTQSSRYLVKRTGEKVFLECVQDMDHENMFWYRQDPGLGLRLIYFSYDVKMKEKGDIPEGYSVSREKKERFSLILESASTNQTSMYLCASSLGFGETDTQYFGPGTRLTVL.

V usage is TRBV7-6 and J usage is TRBJ2-2; 8 nucleotides agree with TRBD2. CDR1 is SGHVS and CDR2 is FNYEAQ in the germline V gene. V was pared by 5 bases and J by 4 bases, with 15 bases of the junction left unmatched. The CDR3 has 18 amino acids. Written as DNA, the CDR3 is TGTGCCAGCAGCCATACCAGGGGCGCGGGAGGAAGCACCGGGGAGCTGTTTTTT. The encoded protein is CASSHTRGAGGSTGELFF. The whole variable domain, remainder taken from reference TRBV7-6 and TRBJ2-2, is GAGVSQSPRYKVTKRGQDVALRCDPISGHVSLYWYRQALGQGPEFLTYFNYEAQQDKSGLPNDRFSAERPEGSISTLTIQRTEQRDSAMYRCASSHTRGAGGSTGELFFGEGSRLTVL.

As concerns this clonotype: With a much larger clone just one base away, this may be a read error. This rearrangement joins TRBV6-2 or TRBV6-3 to TRBJ2-5, with TRBD1 matching over 7 bases. The CDR3 runs to 11 residues. Germline CDR1 and CDR2: MNHEY and SVGEGT. The CDR3 is CTSNRGETQYF. CDR3 bases: TGTACCAGCAACAGGGGAGAGACCCAGTACTTC.

V gene TRBV6-5 combines with J gene TRBJ2-2, with a weak D call TRBD2 (6 bases). Germline loops: CDR1 MNHEY, CDR2 SVGAGI. Trimming took off 4 bases at V and 5 bases at J, with 17 bases between the two ends. The CDR3 extends over 16 amino acids. The CDR3, as DNA: TGTGCCAGCAGTTTCTCCGGGACTCAGGCAACCGGGGAGCTGTTTTTT. This codes for CASSFSGTQATGELFF.

This clonotype was counted many times. V is TRBV3-1 and J is TRBJ2-7, with a possible D match to TRBD2 (5 bases). This CDR3 has 15 amino acids. Germline loops: CDR1 LGHDT, CDR2 YNNKEL (reference sequence). Trimming left V 1 base short and J 6 bases short, with 16 bases between. The CDR3 loop reads CASSQVGRGDGEQYF. In nucleotides, the CDR3 is TGTGCCAGCAGCCAAGTAGGTCGGGGTGATGGCGAGCAGTACTTC.

This clonotype was counted only a few times. The chain carries TRBV7-2 and TRBJ1-2; D is uncertain. The CDR3 extends over 14 amino acids. Germline V gene data show CDR1 as SGHTA and CDR2 as FQGNSA. Trimming left V 2 bases short and J 8 bases short, with 15 bases between. Here the CDR3 reads CASSLKFGVRGYTF. The CDR3 coding sequence is TGTGCCAGCAGCTTAAAATTCGGGGTGCGGGGCTACACCTTC.

Only a few counts were recorded for this clonotype. The chain couples TRBV19 to TRBJ1-1; D not resolved. The CDR3 runs 12 residues. V was shortened by 0 bases and J by 7 bases, with 6 bases between the two germline ends. Germline values: CDR1 LNHDA, CDR2 SQIVND (reference sequence). Written as DNA, the CDR3 is TGTGCCAGTAGTATAGATCAGTTTGAAGCTTTCTTT. It encodes CASSIDQFEAFF.